A selection of T cell receptor beta chains follows, all from one sample in a study of STAT5B mutations in CD4+ large granular lymphocyte leukemia. The data were produced by immunoSEQ multiplex PCR, yet TCRdb's version contains in-frame clones alone and is incomplete. This table holds tens of thousands of clones, 81% found once. Material for sequencing was CD4+ T cells from blood buffy coats. All receptors derive from a human donor in good health. The conserved cysteine and the conserved F or W are not part of the CDR3 here. Each record gives: V gene, J gene, CDR3 protein.

V: TRBV11-3
J: TRBJ2-3
CDR3: ASSLGGGGQGTQY

V: TRBV7-8
J: TRBJ2-3
CDR3: ASSLLVGRADTQY

V: TRBV5-4
J: TRBJ2-2
CDR3: ASSPLAGVLGGELF

V: TRBV2
J: TRBJ2-3
CDR3: ASSSTTAADTQY

V: TRBV10-1
J: TRBJ1-2
CDR3: ASSESRDNIDYGYT

V: TRBV10-3
J: TRBJ1-2
CDR3: AISEGTGGNYGYT

V: TRBV10-1
J: TRBJ1-4
CDR3: ASSESGRDLGKLF

V: TRBV25-1
J: TRBJ1-1
CDR3: ASSQGGRHI

V: TRBV27
J: TRBJ2-2
CDR3: ASSFRLVKNTGELF

V: TRBV5-4
J: TRBJ2-7
CDR3: ASSPGTEMFYEQY

V: TRBV19
J: TRBJ1-4
CDR3: ASSTTGTLNEKLF

V: TRBV30
J: TRBJ2-2
CDR3: AWSARARELF

V: TRBV2
J: TRBJ2-3
CDR3: ASSERAVSTDTQY

V: TRBV27
J: TRBJ2-2
CDR3: ASSHRENTGELF

V: TRBV9
J: TRBJ2-3
CDR3: ASSVAGTVDTQY

V: TRBV5-1
J: TRBJ1-6
CDR3: ASSLDRVFSSPLH

V: TRBV4-2
J: TRBJ1-5
CDR3: ASSQESSNQPQH

V: TRBV5-1
J: TRBJ1-5
CDR3: ASSFSVNQPQH

V: TRBV30
J: TRBJ1-2
CDR3: AWKATRYGRDGYT

V: TRBV7-3
J: TRBJ1-1
CDR3: ASSSQGKNTEAF

V: TRBV5-1
J: TRBJ1-2
CDR3: ASSGPGGGYT

V: TRBV6-1
J: TRBJ1-2
CDR3: ASKVVSYGYT

V: TRBV30
J: TRBJ2-7
CDR3: AWKGSGYEQY

V: TRBV18
J: TRBJ1-3
CDR3: ASSPPGTVTTGNTIY

V: TRBV7-2
J: TRBJ2-1
CDR3: ASSPGQGPKQF

V: TRBV7-6
J: TRBJ2-2
CDR3: ASSLQPQRPGELF

V: TRBV29-1
J: TRBJ2-4
CDR3: SVDRQGKNIQY

V: TRBV5-1
J: TRBJ2-1
CDR3: ASSLQPGVAGDEQF

V: TRBV9
J: TRBJ2-1
CDR3: ASSVAAGGRNEQF

V: TRBV21-1
J: TRBJ1-1
CDR3: ASSKGGTDRLCTEAF

V: TRBV5-1
J: TRBJ1-2
CDR3: ASSLAGGGGYT

V: TRBV29-1
J: TRBJ1-1
CDR3: SVLVTRVSTWTEAF

V: TRBV5-1
J: TRBJ2-5
CDR3: ASSLAGPTVQETQY

V: TRBV7-2
J: TRBJ2-1
CDR3: ASSPIVTTPEQF

V: TRBV30
J: TRBJ1-1
CDR3: AWSTLSQGSEAF

V: TRBV7-3
J: TRBJ1-1
CDR3: ASSTRDRGQAF

V: TRBV7-9
J: TRBJ1-3
CDR3: ASSLTGLSSGNTIY

V: TRBV6-6
J: TRBJ2-7
CDR3: ASSYQQGFFSEQY

V: TRBV6-4
J: TRBJ2-1
CDR3: ASSDGSGYNEQF

V: TRBV4-2
J: TRBJ2-2
CDR3: ASSPSTSGTNTGELF

V: TRBV5-1
J: TRBJ2-5
CDR3: ASSLSDRDRETQY

V: TRBV7-2
J: TRBJ2-6
CDR3: ASSRNRGRGANVLT

V: TRBV27
J: TRBJ1-2
CDR3: ASSPGLLNYGYT

V: TRBV27
J: .
CDR3: ASSAGLYRSYEQY

V: TRBV11-3
J: TRBJ2-7
CDR3: ASSLGGYQGEQY

V: TRBV7-2
J: TRBJ1-2
CDR3: ASSLRDYGYT

V: TRBV6-4
J: TRBJ2-1
CDR3: ASSLLPGQGGNEQF

V: TRBV11-2
J: TRBJ1-1
CDR3: ASSPTGRRTEAF

V: TRBV19
J: TRBJ2-3
CDR3: ASSNSREAAR

V: TRBV6-1
J: TRBJ2-5
CDR3: ASSEIGGLRWETQY

V: TRBV13
J: TRBJ2-4
CDR3: ASSPLAKNIQY